This T cell receptor beta chain comes out of a study of cytomegalovirus exposure and HLA in healthy donors. About the research overall: Previous work identified 90 million to 130 million unique TCR beta sequences from 150 million to 200 million T cells.

Primers for the PCR totalled 60 Vbeta and 13 Jbeta. Profiled with immunoSEQ multiplex PCR; TCRdb holds only in-frame clones, not every one. Of around 65,000 clones in the sample, roughly 87% were seen once. Germline CDR1 reads KGHSH; CDR2 reads LQKENI. The CDR3 spans 15 residues. Deletions cut 3 bases from V and 2 bases from J, with 13 bases between. The specimen was PBMCs. The TCR was taken from a female donor in good health and CMV-seronegative. The chain links TRBV18 to TRBJ1-1, with D perhaps matching TRBD1 (6 bases). The chain's CDR3 is CASSPSLDSNTEAFF. The DNA for the CDR3 is TGTGCCAGCTCACCTTCGTTGGACAGCAACACTGAAGCTTTCTTT.